This TCR beta chain is drawn from a study of cytomegalovirus exposure and HLA in healthy donors. In the case of this clone: Its antigen is unknown.

PCR was performed using 60 Vbeta and 13 Jbeta primers. Some clones are missing from TCRdb's copy, which holds only in-frame ones; the method was immunoSEQ multiplex PCR. The sample data list around 46,000 clones. The study, taken as a whole, reports: A few chains tied to CMV proved CMV antigen-specific in vitro. Later on, a genetic analysis was performed. It linked a missense variant in DCLRE1C with V- and J-gene trimming of TCR beta. An apparent linkage of common viral pathogens to several of the most significant clusters emerged in a later analysis.

V was shortened by 4 bases and J by 3 bases, with 10 bases between the two germline ends. The CDR3 extends over 13 amino acids. CDR1 and CDR2 from the germline V gene are SGDLS and YYNGEE. Sequencing used PBMCs. The sequence was collected from a woman aged 40 to 49 in good health and CMV-seronegative. The gene calls are TRBV9 and TRBJ1-1; D not resolved. The CDR3 bases are TGTGCCAGCAGCCCCCCCTATCACACTGAAGCTTTCTTT. It translates to CASSPPYHTEAFF.